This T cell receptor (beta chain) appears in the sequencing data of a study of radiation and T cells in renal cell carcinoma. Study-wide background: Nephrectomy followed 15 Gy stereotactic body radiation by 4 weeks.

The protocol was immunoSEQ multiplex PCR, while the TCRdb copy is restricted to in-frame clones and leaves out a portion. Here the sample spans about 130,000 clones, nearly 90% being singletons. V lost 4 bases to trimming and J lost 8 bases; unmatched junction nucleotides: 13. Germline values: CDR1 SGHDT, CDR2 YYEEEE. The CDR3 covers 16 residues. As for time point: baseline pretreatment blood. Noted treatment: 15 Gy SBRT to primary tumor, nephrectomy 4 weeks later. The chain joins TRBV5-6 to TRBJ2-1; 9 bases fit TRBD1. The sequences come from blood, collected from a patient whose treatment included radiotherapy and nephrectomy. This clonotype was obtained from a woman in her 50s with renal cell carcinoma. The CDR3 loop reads CASSPRTGARVYEQFF. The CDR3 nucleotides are TGTGCCAGCAGCCCACGGACAGGGGCGAGGGTATATGAGCAGTTCTTC.